This T cell receptor beta chain emerged from a study of blood T cell repertoires in COVID-19. At the level of the study: Both acute and convalescent COVID-19 samples were obtained from the United States, Italy and Spain.

Clones were read by immunoSEQ multiplex PCR, and TCRdb kept only the in-frame ones, dropping some. The repertoire holds over 150,000 clones, 75% to 85% seen once, with 13% in the top ten. The J segment lost 8 bases and the V segment lost 5 bases, leaving 9 bases of the junction unmatched. This CDR3 is built from 14 residues. The germline V gene has CDR1 SGDLS and CDR2 YYNGEE. This chain uses TRBV9 with TRBJ2-2; TRBD2 matches at 7 bases. Sequencing used peripheral blood. The TCR comes from a human donor in a cohort sampled during active COVID-19. In DNA, the CDR3 is TGTGCCAGCAGGGGACTACTGGTTGGTGGGGAGCTGTTTTTT. It is translated as CASRGLLVGGELFF.